These 25 T cell receptor beta chains share one sample of origin, sequenced in a study of STAT5B mutations in CD4+ large granular lymphocyte leukemia. TCRdb keeps only in-frame clones here, not all; method: immunoSEQ multiplex PCR. Among tens of thousands of clones, 55% to 80% were seen once, and the ten largest hold around 2%. The specimen was CD4+ T cells from blood buffy coats. Source of these receptors: a human donor in good health.

This sequence joins TRBV6-4 and TRBJ2-1; the D gene could be TRBD1 or TRBD2 (5 bases each). Deletions cut 5 bases from V and 5 bases from J, with 13 bases between. Germline CDR1 reads MRHNA; CDR2 reads SNTAGT. The CDR3 extends over 14 amino acids. DNA for the CDR3: TGTGCCAGCAGTACCCGGGACGGTGACAATGAGCAGTTCTTC. Protein product: CASSTRDGDNEQFF.

The genes are TRBV7-2 and TRBJ2-1, with 12 bases aligning to TRBD2. The germline gives CDR1 SGHTA, CDR2 FQGNSA. The CDR3 has 15 amino acids. J gave up 4 bases and V 5 bases, and 3 bases lay outside the gene matches. The CDR3 DNA follows: TGTGCCAGCAGCGTACTAGCGGGGGGATACAATGAGCAGTTCTTC. It is translated as CASSVLAGGYNEQFF.

The chain couples TRBV6-5 to TRBJ1-6, with 7 positions matching TRBD1. The ends lost 7 bases at V and 10 bases at J; junction bases unmatched: 7. CDR3 size: 13 residues. In germline, CDR1 is MNHEY, CDR2 SVGAGI. The CDR3 is CASKKQGHSPLHF. In nucleotides, the CDR3 is TGTGCCAGCAAAAAACAGGGGCACTCACCCCTCCACTTT.

Points on this clone: A read error may be the cause here, since a much bigger clone is one base away. The same CDR3 can be traced to other DNA sequences in this sample. This chain connects TRBV6-5 to TRBJ1-5; D ambiguous. The CDR3 is 13 amino acids. Trimming took off 2 bases at V and 0 bases at J, with 2 bases between the two ends. Germline CDR1 MNHEY, CDR2 SVGAGI. DNA of the CDR3: TGTGCCAGCAGTTACGATAGCAATCAGCCCCAGCATTTT. Residues: CASSYDSNQPQHF.

The chain joins TRBV19 to TRBJ1-2, with 7 bases identical to TRBD1. CDR1 LNHDA and CDR2 SQIVND come from the germline V gene (reference sequence). V was clipped by 7 bases and J by 3 bases; unmatched bases: 8. This CDR3 is built from 14 residues. The CDR3: CASKPTGVDYGYTF. CDR3 sequence (DNA): TGTGCCAGTAAACCAACAGGGGTTGACTATGGCTACACCTTC.

This clone came up a few times. This chain joins TRBV27 and TRBJ1-6; D ambiguous. The CDR3 contains 16 residues. CDR1 and CDR2 (germline): MNHEY, SMNVEV (reference sequence). Trimming took off 5 bases at V and 9 bases at J, with 20 bases between the two ends. CDR3 sequence (DNA): TGTGCCAGCAGTCCCTCCCTTCCCCAATCGGGTTCACCCCTCCACTTT. It codes for CASSPSLPQSGSPLHF.

The chain links TRBV10-3 to TRBJ1-5; D gene ambiguous. This CDR3 has 14 residues. V dropped 6 bases and J dropped 3 bases, with 12 bases sitting between them. Germline CDR1 is ENHRY and CDR2 is SYGVKD. This CDR3 reads CAISLGDHNQPQHF. The CDR3 region has the DNA TGTGCCATCAGCCTCGGGGATCACAATCAGCCCCAGCATTTT.

The CDR3 DNA reads TGTGCCAGCAGCGCCGGGACAGGGGGCCGAGCTAACTATGGCTACACCTTC. This codes for CASSAGTGGRANYGYTF. This sequence joins TRBV7-8 and TRBJ1-2, with 12 nucleotides matching TRBD1. CDR1 is SGHVS, CDR2 FQNEAQ, per germline. Trimming took 5 bases from V and 0 from J; bases not matched to a gene: 7. This CDR3 is 17 amino acids long.

The rearrangement joins TRBV27 to TRBJ2-1; 9 bases are shared with TRBD1. The CDR3 spans 15 residues. V lost 4 bases to trimming and J lost 12 bases; unmatched junction nucleotides: 13. The V gene's germline CDR1 is MNHEY and CDR2 SMNVEV (reference sequence). The CDR3 DNA is TGTGCCAGCAGTTCGACCGGGACAGGGACTACATGGCAGTTCTTC. Protein: CASSSTGTGTTWQFF.

This chain links TRBV29-1 with TRBJ2-3; no reliable D call. Germline values: CDR1 SQVTM, CDR2 ANQGSEA. The CDR3 extends over 13 amino acids. Trimming removed 5 bases from V and 0 bases from J, with 9 bases in between. The CDR3 DNA is TGCAGCGTTTATCCCCGCAGCACAGATACGCAGTATTTT. It translates to CSVYPRSTDTQYF.

V and J are TRBV10-2 and TRBJ2-3, with 10 bases identical to TRBD2. This CDR3 region has 16 residues. The germline V gene has CDR1 WSHSY and CDR2 SAAADI. The V and J ends lost 3 bases and 2 bases, in that order; junction bases with no gene match: 5. The CDR3 sequence is CASSDPGLAVTDTQYF. In DNA, the CDR3 is TGCGCCAGCAGTGACCCTGGACTAGCGGTCACAGATACGCAGTATTTT.

A word on this clone: At one of its ends the junction is not consistent with the germline gene, which may arise from a read error. This chain uses TRBV4-1 with TRBJ1-1; D perhaps matches TRBD1 (5 bases). The germline V gene has CDR1 MGHRA and CDR2 YSYEKL. The CDR3 loop spans 15 amino acids. The CDR3 bases are TGCGCCAGCAGCCAAGATCGGGACCTGAATACTGAAGCTTTCTTT. As protein: CASSQDRDLNTEAFF.

This chain uses TRBV18 with TRBJ1-1; D perhaps matches TRBD1 (5 bases). Per the germline V gene, CDR1 is KGHSH and CDR2 is LQKENI. V dropped 3 bases and J dropped 0 bases, with 20 bases sitting between them. The CDR3 has 18 amino acids. In nucleotides, the CDR3 is TGTGCCAGCTCACCCCCTAATCGACGAGACAGCATGAACACTGAAGCTTTCTTT. Its translation: CASSPPNRRDSMNTEAFF. Together with reference TRBV18 and TRBJ1-1, the CDR3 gives the full variable domain: NAGVMQNPRHLVRRRGQEARLRCSPMKGHSHVYWYRQLPEEGLKFMVYLQKENIIDESGMPKERFSAEFPKEGPSILRIQQVVRGDSAAYFCASSPPNRRDSMNTEAFFGQGTRLTVV.

This rearrangement joins TRBV11-2 to TRBJ2-7, with 7 bases matching TRBD2. CDR3 size: 15 residues. Germline V gene sequence: CDR1 SGHAT, CDR2 FQNNGV. V lost 1 base to trimming and J lost 9 bases; unmatched junction nucleotides: 12. CDR3 DNA sequence: TGTGCCAGCAGCTTAGGGGAGGGTGGGACGGGGGTGCAGTACTTC. It translates to CASSLGEGGTGVQYF. The entire variable domain, with the rest obtained from reference TRBV11-2 and TRBJ2-7, is as follows: EAGVAQSPRYKIIEKRQSVAFWCNPISGHATLYWYQQILGQGPKLLIQFQNNGVVDDSQLPKDRFSAERLKGVDSTLKIQPAKLEDSAVYLCASSLGEGGTGVQYFGPGTRLTVT.

This sequence joins TRBV7-9 and TRBJ1-2; maybe TRBD1 (6 bases). Trimming took 7 bases from V and 6 from J, leaving 21 bases between them. The germline V gene encodes CDR1 SEHNR and CDR2 FQNEAQ (reference sequence). The CDR3 runs to 15 residues. CDR3 DNA: TGTGCCAGCACCTCCCGTGGGGGCCCCAATGATGGCTACACCTTC. Its protein product is CASTSRGGPNDGYTF.

This rearrangement joins TRBV7-6 to TRBJ2-2; possibly TRBD2 for D (7 bases). CDR1 is SGHVS and CDR2 is FNYEAQ in the germline V gene. V shed 10 bases and J shed 5 bases, with 14 bases lying between them. The CDR3 runs to 13 residues. The CDR3 nucleotides are TGTGCCACGGCTAGGGGGGGTACCGGGGAGCTGTTTTTT. This translates into CATARGGTGELFF. Supplemented by reference TRBV7-6 and TRBJ2-2, the full variable domain reads GAGVSQSPRYKVTKRGQDVALRCDPISGHVSLYWYRQALGQGPEFLTYFNYEAQQDKSGLPNDRFSAERPEGSISTLTIQRTEQRDSAMYRCATARGGTGELFFGEGSRLTVL.

The chain carries TRBV7-9 and TRBJ1-6, with D perhaps matching TRBD1 (5 bases). Trimming pared 6 bases from V and 10 bases from J, leaving 13 bases between. Per the germline V gene, CDR1 is SEHNR and CDR2 is FQNEAQ (reference sequence). CDR3 size: 13 residues. The CDR3 DNA reads as TGTGCCAGCAGGCCGGGCCGGGGGTCACCCCTCCACTTT. It translates to CASRPGRGSPLHF.

On this clone: Other DNA sequences in the sample encode the same CDR3. The chain uses TRBV19 and TRBJ1-1; D is uncertain. Germline V gene sequence: CDR1 LNHDA, CDR2 SQIVND (reference sequence). Trimming took 4 bases from V and 2 from J, leaving 8 bases between them. This CDR3 region has 13 residues. The CDR3 here is CASSTQENTEAFF. CDR3 DNA: TGTGCCAGTAGTACTCAAGAAAACACTGAAGCTTTCTTT. The full variable domain, with the rest looked up from reference TRBV19 and TRBJ1-1, is DGGITQSPKYLFRKEGQNVTLSCEQNLNHDAMYWYRQDPGQGLRLIYYSQIVNDFQKGDIAEGYSVSREKKESFPLTVTSAQKNPTAFYLCASSTQENTEAFFGQGTRLTVV.

The genes are TRBV5-1 and TRBJ2-5, with TRBD2 identical over 12 bases. V was pared by 3 bases and J by 4 bases, with 1 base of the junction left unmatched. Germline CDR1 is SGHRS and CDR2 is YFSETQ. CDR3 length: 14 amino acids. The CDR3: CASSSGLAGETQYF. For the CDR3, the DNA is TGCGCCAGCAGCTCGGGACTAGCGGGAGAGACCCAGTACTTC.

The genes are TRBV11-2 and TRBJ2-3, with D possibly being TRBD1 or TRBD2 (6 bases each). The CDR3 runs 15 residues. V was trimmed by 3 bases and J by 5 bases, leaving 15 bases between them. Germline V gene data show CDR1 as SGHAT and CDR2 as FQNNGV. The CDR3 sequence is CASSFVPGAEDTQYF. DNA for the CDR3: TGTGCCAGCAGCTTCGTCCCGGGGGCGGAAGATACGCAGTATTTT.

The chain is built from TRBV27 and TRBJ2-5; the D gene could be TRBD1 or TRBD2 (5 bases each). Germline assignment: CDR1 MNHEY and CDR2 SMNVEV (reference sequence). The CDR3 runs to 14 residues. Deletions cut 0 bases from V and 3 bases from J, with 8 bases between. The CDR3 nucleotides are TGTGCCAGCAGTTTATCGGGGGTAAAAGAGACCCAGTACTTC. Amino acid sequence: CASSLSGVKETQYF.

This sequence joins TRBV7-2 and TRBJ2-1, with 8 bases aligning to TRBD1. The V gene's germline CDR1 is SGHTA and CDR2 FQGNSA. Unmatched junction bases numbered 6, after V lost 6 bases and J lost 5 bases. The CDR3 spans 14 residues. The CDR3 nucleotides are TGTGCCAGCAGACCAGGGGGCTCACACAATGAGCAGTTCTTC. Translated: CASRPGGSHNEQFF.

This chain uses TRBV7-9 with TRBJ1-6; D is unclear. This CDR3 is 15 amino acids long. V lost 3 bases and J 7 bases, leaving 13 bases between the germline ends. The V gene's germline CDR1 is SEHNR and CDR2 FQNEAQ (reference sequence). CDR3 in DNA: TGTGCCAGCAGCTTTATGTTGGGCGAAAATTCACCCCTCCACTTT. Translating gives CASSFMLGENSPLHF.

This clone was seen a few times. The chain carries TRBV9 and TRBJ1-1, with D hard to call. Germline-derived CDR1 and CDR2 are SGDLS and YYNGEE. The germline V and J ends were trimmed by 0 bases and 0 bases, with 6 bases remaining between them. CDR3 length: 14 residues. CDR3 sequence (DNA): TGTGCCAGCAGCGTAGCACCGATGAACACTGAAGCTTTCTTT. Its protein is CASSVAPMNTEAFF.

A single count supports this clone. The conserved final phenylalanine or tryptophan is absent from the CDR3, which likely points to a read error. No DNA is shown, since the ends of the CDR3 on it are uncertain; the CDR3 is the one TCRdb lists. The CDR3 is CASSRGLAGV. The chain combines TRBV28 with TRBJ2-2; the D call of TRBD2 is as the table states it, not checked on the DNA. The germline V gene encodes CDR1 MDHEN and CDR2 SYDVKM. Including both end residues, the CDR3 is 10 amino acids long.